Below, 17 T cell receptor beta chains from the same sample are listed, as sequenced in a study of cytomegalovirus exposure and HLA in healthy donors. In the PCR, 60 Vbeta and 13 Jbeta primers were used. Assay: immunoSEQ multiplex PCR; the TCRdb copy retains only in-frame clones and omits some. Altogether about 180,000 clones are present, 82% being singletons, with the ten largest covering about 1.5%. The sequenced sample was PBMCs. The receptor set was obtained from a man between 35 and 55 years old in good health and CMV-seronegative.

The rearrangement joins TRBV4-3 to TRBJ2-1; perhaps TRBD2 as D (6 bases). The CDR3 runs 16 residues. Trimming pared 1 base from V and 0 bases from J, leaving 10 bases between. From germline, CDR1 is LGHNA and CDR2 YSLEER. CDR3 sequence reads: CASSQAYGSSYNEQFF. As DNA, the CDR3 is TGCGCCAGCAGCCAAGCGTACGGGAGCTCCTACAATGAGCAGTTCTTC.

The chain is built from TRBV5-6 and TRBJ2-5; a possible D gene is TRBD2 (6 bases). CDR3 size: 15 residues. V gave up 0 bases and J gave up 5 bases, with 14 bases separating them. Germline-derived CDR1 and CDR2 are SGHDT and YYEEEE. CDR3 DNA: TGTGCCAGCAGCTTGGCAGTCGGGGGTTGGGAGACCCAGTACTTC. Its protein product is CASSLAVGGWETQYF. Using reference TRBV5-6 and TRBJ2-5 for the parts outside the CDR3, the full variable domain is DAGVTQSPTHLIKTRGQQVTLRCSPKSGHDTVSWYQQALGQGPQFIFQYYEEEERQRGNFPDRFSGHQFPNYSSELNVNALLLGDSALYLCASSLAVGGWETQYFGPGTRLLVL.

This clone has more than one count but fewer than ten. Additional DNA sequences in this sample encode the identical CDR3. The V call is TRBV11-2, the J call TRBJ1-1, with 8 bases aligning to TRBD1. J lost 8 bases, V lost 5 bases, and 16 bases had no gene match. In germline, CDR1 is SGHAT, CDR2 FQNNGV. CDR3 length: 16 amino acids. The CDR3 reads CASSPGQVIVSTEAFF. For the CDR3, the DNA is TGTGCCAGCAGCCCGGGACAGGTCATAGTAAGCACCGAAGCTTTCTTT.

V usage is TRBV9 and J usage is TRBJ2-3; 8 bases fit TRBD2. V shed 3 bases and J 2 bases; nucleotides not matched to a gene: 14. The CDR3 length is 18 residues. CDR1 and CDR2 from the germline V gene are SGDLS and YYNGEE. The CDR3: CASSARGIGGGPTDTQYF. CDR3 in DNA: TGTGCCAGCAGCGCCCGAGGTATAGGCGGGGGGCCCACAGATACGCAGTATTTT.

The chain combines TRBV23-1 with TRBJ2-2; D perhaps matches TRBD2 (6 bases). TRBV23-1 is an ORF, with its function uncertain. The V end was cut by 0 bases, the J end by 5 bases, with 16 bases between. This CDR3 has 17 amino acids. The CDR3 region is CASSQSPLGGSTGELFF. As DNA, the CDR3 is TGCGCCAGCAGTCAATCACCACTTGGGGGGTCAACCGGGGAGCTGTTTTTT.

The J gene is TRBJ2-2, the V gene TRBV5-1; tentatively, D is TRBD1 (6 bases). The length of the CDR3 is 14 residues. In germline, CDR1 is SGHRS, CDR2 YFSETQ. Trimming removed 4 bases at V and 4 bases at J, with 11 bases between. CDR3 sequence reads: CASSLGQPTGELFF. CDR3 bases: TGCGCCAGCAGCCTCGGACAGCCCACCGGGGAGCTGTTTTTT. Complete variable domain (other parts from reference TRBV5-1 and TRBJ2-2): KAGVTQTPRYLIKTRGQQVTLSCSPISGHRSVSWYQQTPGQGLQFLFEYFSETQRNKGNFPGRFSGRQFSNSRSEMNVSTLELGDSALYLCASSLGQPTGELFFGEGSRLTVL.

The rearrangement joins TRBV7-2 to TRBJ2-5; 9 bases line up with TRBD1. The germline CDR1 and CDR2 sequences are SGHTA and FQGNSA. V gave up 2 bases and J gave up 7 bases; unmatched junction bases: 8. This CDR3 region has 15 residues. This chain's CDR3 is CASSLSRTGVVTQYF. Written as DNA, the CDR3 is TGTGCCAGCAGCTTATCGAGGACAGGGGTTGTGACCCAGTACTTC.

The gene calls are TRBV2 and TRBJ1-2, with TRBD1 identical over 11 bases. Trimming at V came to 6 bases and at J to 8 bases, leaving 2 bases not matched to a gene. Germline V gene data show CDR1 as SNHLY and CDR2 as FYNNEI. The CDR3 is 12 residues long. CDR3 loop: CASRGQGEGYTF. CDR3 sequence (DNA): TGTGCCAGCAGGGGACAGGGGGAAGGCTACACCTTC.

This clone turned up a few times. Written as DNA, the CDR3 is TGTGCCAGCAGTGAGTTGGGGGGGGGACAGCCCCAGCATTTT. Its translation is CASSELGGGQPQHF. The chain is built from TRBV6-1 and TRBJ1-5, with D tentatively TRBD1 (5 bases). The germline V and J ends were trimmed by 3 bases and 7 bases, with 13 bases remaining between them. CDR1 and CDR2 (germline): MNHNS, SASEGT. The CDR3 extends over 14 amino acids.

CDR3 in amino acids: CASSPGTSGGSRWVETQYF. The CDR3 DNA reads TGTGCCAGCAGCCCGGGGACTAGCGGGGGGTCCCGTTGGGTAGAGACCCAGTACTTC. The J gene is TRBJ2-5, the V gene TRBV11-2; TRBD2 agrees at 15 bases. The CDR3 has 19 amino acids. Germline CDR1 and CDR2: SGHAT and FQNNGV. With V trimmed by 5 bases and J by 4 bases, 14 bases remained unmatched. The full variable domain, its missing parts supplied by reference TRBV11-2 and TRBJ2-5, is EAGVAQSPRYKIIEKRQSVAFWCNPISGHATLYWYQQILGQGPKLLIQFQNNGVVDDSQLPKDRFSAERLKGVDSTLKIQPAKLEDSAVYLCASSPGTSGGSRWVETQYFGPGTRLLVL.

This chain joins TRBV4-3 and TRBJ2-5, with 8 bases identical to TRBD1. The J call may be wrong; the DNA end is better matched by TRBJ2-7. Germline CDR1 reads LGHNA; CDR2 reads YSLEER. The CDR3 length is 16 residues. CDR3 sequence reads: CASSQDGTGDSYEQYF. The CDR3 nucleotides read TGCGCCAGCAGCCAAGATGGGACAGGAGACTCCTACGAGCAGTACTTC.

CDR3 in DNA: TGTGCCAGCAGCTTAAAGCCGGGGGGAAGCACTGAAGCTTTCTTT. Protein product: CASSLKPGGSTEAFF. The chain joins TRBV7-3 to TRBJ1-1, with D possibly matching TRBD1 (5 bases). Germline V gene data show CDR1 as SGHTA and CDR2 as FQGTGA. The V and J ends lost 1 base and 4 bases respectively, with 13 bases between them. This CDR3 has 15 amino acids.

This clone was observed a few times. Written as DNA, the CDR3 is TGTGCCAGCAGTATTGGCGGGGGATCCCAAGAGACCCAGTACTTC. Translating gives CASSIGGGSQETQYF. The chain recombines TRBV6-5 with TRBJ2-5; TRBD2 matches at 7 bases. V dropped 5 bases and J dropped 1; count of bases not matched to a gene: 7. The CDR3 contains 15 residues. The germline V gene encodes CDR1 MNHEY and CDR2 SVGAGI.

The chain is built from TRBV9 and TRBJ2-3, with 8 bases that match TRBD2. The CDR3 is made up of 17 amino acids. V was pared by 3 bases and J by 2 bases, with 11 bases of the junction left unmatched. Germline V gives CDR1 SGDLS, CDR2 YYNGEE. CDR3 nucleotide sequence: TGTGCCAGCAGCGAGCACCGTAGCGGGGAAGCCACAGATACGCAGTATTTT. Residues: CASSEHRSGEATDTQYF.

The genes are TRBV7-9 and TRBJ1-1, with D unresolved. This CDR3 is built from 13 residues. The ends were cut back, 0 bases at V and 3 bases at J, with 5 bases in the middle. Germline CDR1 and CDR2: SEHNR and FQNEAQ (reference sequence). In DNA form, the CDR3 reads TGTGCCAGCAGCTTAGCTACGGACACTGAAGCTTTCTTT. It is translated as CASSLATDTEAFF.

This clone was seen once. V and J are TRBV7-2 and TRBJ1-1; a possible D gene is TRBD1 (5 bases). Per germline, CDR1 SGHTA and CDR2 FQGNSA. CDR3 length equals 13 residues. Deletions cut 1 base from V and 10 bases from J, with 13 bases between. CDR3 loop: CASSLERGTVAFF. DNA of the CDR3: TGTGCCAGCAGCTTAGAAAGGGGAACGGTAGCTTTCTTT.

The chain joins TRBV7-2 to TRBJ1-5, with 11 bases that match TRBD1. This CDR3 has 13 residues. Unmatched junction bases numbered 1, after V lost 5 bases and J lost 7 bases. In germline, CDR1 is SGHTA, CDR2 FQGNSA. CDR3 coding DNA: TGTGCCAGCAGCCGGACAGGGGGCCAGCCCCAGCATTTT. It encodes CASSRTGGQPQHF.